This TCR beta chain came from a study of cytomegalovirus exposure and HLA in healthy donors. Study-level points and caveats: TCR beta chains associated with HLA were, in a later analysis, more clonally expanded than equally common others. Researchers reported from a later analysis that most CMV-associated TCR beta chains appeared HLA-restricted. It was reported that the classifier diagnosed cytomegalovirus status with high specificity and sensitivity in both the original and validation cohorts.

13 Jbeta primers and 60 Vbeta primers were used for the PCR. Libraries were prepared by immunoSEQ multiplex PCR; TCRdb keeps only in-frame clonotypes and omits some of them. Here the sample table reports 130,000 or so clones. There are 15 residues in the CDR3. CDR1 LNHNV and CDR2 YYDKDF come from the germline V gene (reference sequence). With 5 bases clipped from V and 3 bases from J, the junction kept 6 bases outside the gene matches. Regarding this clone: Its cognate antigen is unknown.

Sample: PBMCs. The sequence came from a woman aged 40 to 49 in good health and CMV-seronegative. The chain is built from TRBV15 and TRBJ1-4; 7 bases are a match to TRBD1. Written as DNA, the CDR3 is TGTGCCACCAGCCCCTCCGGGACAGCTAATGAAAAACTGTTTTTT. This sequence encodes CATSPSGTANEKLFF.